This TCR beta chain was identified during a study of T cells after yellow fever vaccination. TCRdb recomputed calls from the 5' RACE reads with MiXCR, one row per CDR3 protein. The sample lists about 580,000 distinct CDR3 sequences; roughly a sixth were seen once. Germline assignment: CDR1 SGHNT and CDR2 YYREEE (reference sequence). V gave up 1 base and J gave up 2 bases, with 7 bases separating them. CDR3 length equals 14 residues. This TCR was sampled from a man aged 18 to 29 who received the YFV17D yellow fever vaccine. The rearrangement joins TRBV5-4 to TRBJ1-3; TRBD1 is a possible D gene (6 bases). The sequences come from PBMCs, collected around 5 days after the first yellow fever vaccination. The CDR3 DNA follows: TGTGCCAGCAGCTTGCAGGGGCCTGGAAACACCATATATTTT. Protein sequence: CASSLQGPGNTIYF.